This T cell receptor beta chain was recovered during a study of graft-versus-host responses after intestinal transplantation. Turning to the study itself: Multivisceral, liver-intestinal, or isolated intestinal transplants were received by the recipients. Recipients across the board were started on anti-thymocyte globulin induction, then kept on tacrolimus and steroids for roughly 3 years. General study results and limits: Where graft-donor T cell macrochimerism was present, patients had high graft-versus-host to host-versus-graft clonal ratios in allografts. Researchers found GvH clones in recipient marrow, and some showed up first in ileum or blood.

The CDR3 extends over 14 amino acids. Germline V gene lookup returns CDR1 GTSNPN and CDR2 SVGIG (reference sequence). J was trimmed by 3 bases and V by 5 bases; bases with no gene match: 6. Assay used: immunoSEQ multiplex PCR; TCRdb lists only in-frame clones, some missing. The sample includes 80,000 to 100,000 clones, 90% to 95% seen only once; the top ten take around 0.15%. As to this clone: As yet, its antigen is unknown.

The V and J genes are TRBV30 and TRBJ2-7, with 11 bases matching TRBD2. This TCR derives from a human donor who received an intestinal transplant. The sample in question was unstimulated CD4+ T cells sorted from spleen or lymph node cells, obtained before intestinal transplant. As DNA, the CDR3 is TGTGCCTGGGGTAGCGGGGGGGCTTTCTACGAGCAGTACTTC. Translating it yields CAWGSGGAFYEQYF.